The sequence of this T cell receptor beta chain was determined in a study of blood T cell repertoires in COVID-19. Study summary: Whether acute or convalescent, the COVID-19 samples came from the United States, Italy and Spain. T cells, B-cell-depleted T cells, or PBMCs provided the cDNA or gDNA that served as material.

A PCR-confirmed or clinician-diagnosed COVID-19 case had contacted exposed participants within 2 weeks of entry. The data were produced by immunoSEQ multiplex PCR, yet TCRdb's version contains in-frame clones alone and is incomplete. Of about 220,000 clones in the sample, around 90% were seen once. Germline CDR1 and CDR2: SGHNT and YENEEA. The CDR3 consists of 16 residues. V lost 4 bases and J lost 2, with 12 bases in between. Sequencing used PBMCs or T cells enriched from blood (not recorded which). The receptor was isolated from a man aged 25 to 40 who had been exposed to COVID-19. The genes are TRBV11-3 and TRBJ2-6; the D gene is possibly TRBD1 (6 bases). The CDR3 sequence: CASSSPWGPGANVLTF. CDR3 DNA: TGTGCCAGCAGCTCTCCCTGGGGGCCTGGGGCCAACGTCCTGACTTTC.